This T cell receptor beta chain was captured by sequencing in a study of regulatory T cells in long-lasting Graves disease (dated by TCRdb to the early 2020s). Regarding the study in general: Persistent Graves' disease was defined as antithyroid drug treatment for over 5 years with persistently positive TSH receptor autoantibodies. This study used TCR sequencing and RNA sequencing of peripheral blood to compare persistent Graves' disease patients against newly diagnosed Graves' disease patients. The study took place in China and was registered as a clinical trial. A total of roughly 33 samples were covered by TCR sequencing, comprising some 13 persistent and about 20 newly diagnosed Graves' disease patients. Antithyroid drugs had been taken for ten to twelve years on average by persistent Graves' disease patients in the clinical cohort. General conclusions and limits of the study: Preferential use of TRBV28, TRBJ1-2 and TRBJ2-5 was observed in persistent disease, whereas TRBV20-1 and TRBJ2-1 were favored in newly diagnosed disease. Sequencing and analysis were restricted to the TCR beta chain. Because the primary lesion, thyroid tissue, could not be accessed, the study looked at peripheral blood alone. Compared with newly diagnosed patients, persistent Graves' disease patients had lower TCR Shannon entropy and fewer highly expanded clones, which suggests clonal expansion. The small sample size was acknowledged by the authors as a limitation that may reduce accuracy. More public clonotypes were shared among persistent patients (over 2,500) than among newly diagnosed patients (under 1,000).

The sample's time point, from its label and the paper: persistent/refractory GD, antithyroid drugs over 5 years with positive TRAb. RNA was extracted from PBMCs in TRIzol for both TCR sequencing and RNA sequencing. The diagnosis of Graves' disease was made according to American Thyroid Association guidelines. Patients were recruited from an endocrinology department in Xi'an, China. Each patient gave about 10 milliliters of peripheral blood, collected in an EDTA anticoagulant tube. Ficoll Paque Plus density gradient separation was used to isolate PBMCs, and no additional T cell sorting was done. An Agilent 2100 Bioanalyzer and agarose gel were used to check RNA quality, while a NanoDrop 2000 measured RNA concentration. Germline trimming amounts to 5 bases on V and 6 bases on J, with 15 as the count of junction bases outside the gene matches. CDR1 SGHDT and CDR2 YYEEEE were looked up in the germline V gene. Including the terminal cysteine and phenylalanine, the CDR3 comprises 17 residues. CDR3 DNA only is kept here, 51 bases in frame from base 1.

The library was produced with multiplex PCR. TCRdb shows the sequencer as Illumina HiSeq 4000. To build TCR beta libraries, CDR3 regions were amplified by Arm-PCR using iRepertoire HTBI primers. Gel purification was performed on PCR products prior to sequencing. In the authors' own workflow: Gene usage analysis of CDR3 amino acid clonotypes relied on the roughly 60 TRBV and 15 or so TRBJ segments identified across samples. COPE and FqMerger were used to merge the filtered high-quality paired reads into contigs. BLAST was used to align contigs to the IMGT TRBV, TRBD and TRBJ reference genes, and CDR3 was defined following IMGT. Any clonotype with a frequency above 0.1% was classified as a highly expanded clone. Shannon entropy served as the measure of repertoire diversity, while the Gini coefficient captured V-J evenness. Public clonotypes were defined as clonotypes shared by more than one individual. TCRdb's own reprocessing of the public reads used fastp at Q25 and MiXCR and kept productive beta chains. CDR3 protein sequences are deduplicated, and each keeps its most common genes and DNA. For this entry, the V and J calls and clone size follow TCRdb and not the study's own pipeline. Recorded for this sample are 400,000 to 500,000 distinct CDR3 sequences; approximately 23% of them occurred a single time. Around 13% of the sample belongs to the ten largest clones.

This clonotype appeared a single time. It has no known antigen specificity. No base quality values were provided; no much bigger clone lies one nucleotide off. A read on its own is weak evidence. The sequenced sample was peripheral blood mononuclear cells (PBMCs), obtained when the disease was refractory, from a patient treated with antithyroid drugs. This clonotype originated in a female donor with Graves disease. Recombination connected TRBV5-6 to TRBJ2-2; 8 central nucleotides agree with TRBD1. The DNA sequence is TGTGCCAGCAGACGAGACCCAGGGGGCATTTCTTCCGGGGAGCTGTTTTTT. It translates to CASRRDPGGISSGELFF.